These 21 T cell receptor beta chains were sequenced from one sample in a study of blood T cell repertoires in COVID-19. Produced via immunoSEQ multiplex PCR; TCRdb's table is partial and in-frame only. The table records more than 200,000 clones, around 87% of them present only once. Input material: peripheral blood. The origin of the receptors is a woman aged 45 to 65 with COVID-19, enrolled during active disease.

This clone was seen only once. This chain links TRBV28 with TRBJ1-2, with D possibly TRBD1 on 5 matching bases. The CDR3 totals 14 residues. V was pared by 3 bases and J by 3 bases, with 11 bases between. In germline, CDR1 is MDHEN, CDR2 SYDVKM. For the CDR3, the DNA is TGTGCCAGCAGTTTGTTGGACACCTACTATGGCTACACCTTC. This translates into CASSLLDTYYGYTF.

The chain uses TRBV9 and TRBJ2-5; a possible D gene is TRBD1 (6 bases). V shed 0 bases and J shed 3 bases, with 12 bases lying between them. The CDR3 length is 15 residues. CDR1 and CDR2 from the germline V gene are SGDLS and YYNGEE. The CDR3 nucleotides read TGTGCCAGCAGCGTAGGGTCTGAGGGGGAAGAGACCCAGTACTTC. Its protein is CASSVGSEGEETQYF.

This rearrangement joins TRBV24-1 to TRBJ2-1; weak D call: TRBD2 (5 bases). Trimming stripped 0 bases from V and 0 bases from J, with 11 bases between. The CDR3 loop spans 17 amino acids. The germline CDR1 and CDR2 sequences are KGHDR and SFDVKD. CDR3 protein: CATSDLVRGSSYNEQFF. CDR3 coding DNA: TGTGCCACCAGTGATTTGGTACGAGGGAGCTCCTACAATGAGCAGTTCTTC.

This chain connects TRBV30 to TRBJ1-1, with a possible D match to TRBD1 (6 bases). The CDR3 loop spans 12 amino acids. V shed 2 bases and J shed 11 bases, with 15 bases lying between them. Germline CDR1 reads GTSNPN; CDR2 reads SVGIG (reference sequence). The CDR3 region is CAWSLGAGSAFF. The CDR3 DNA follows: TGTGCCTGGAGTTTGGGGGCCGGGTCGGCTTTCTTT.

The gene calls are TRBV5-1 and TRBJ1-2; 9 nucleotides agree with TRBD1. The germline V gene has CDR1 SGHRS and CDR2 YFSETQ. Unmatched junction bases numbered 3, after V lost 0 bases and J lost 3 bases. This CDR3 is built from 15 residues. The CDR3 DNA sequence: TGCGCCAGCAGCTTGGGGACAGGGGAGGACTATGGCTACACCTTC. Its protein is CASSLGTGEDYGYTF.

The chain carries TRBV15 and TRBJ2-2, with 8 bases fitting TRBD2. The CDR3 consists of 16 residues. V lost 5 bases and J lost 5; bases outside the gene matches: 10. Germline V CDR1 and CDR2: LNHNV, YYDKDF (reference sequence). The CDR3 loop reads CATSLGGAGWTGELFF. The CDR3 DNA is TGTGCCACCAGCCTCGGGGGGGCGGGTTGGACCGGGGAGCTGTTTTTT. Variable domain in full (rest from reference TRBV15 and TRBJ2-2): DAMVIQNPRYQVTQFGKPVTLSCSQTLNHNVMYWYQQKSSQAPKLLFHYYDKDFNNEADTPDNFQSRRPNTSFCFLDIRSPGLGDTAMYLCATSLGGAGWTGELFFGEGSRLTVL.

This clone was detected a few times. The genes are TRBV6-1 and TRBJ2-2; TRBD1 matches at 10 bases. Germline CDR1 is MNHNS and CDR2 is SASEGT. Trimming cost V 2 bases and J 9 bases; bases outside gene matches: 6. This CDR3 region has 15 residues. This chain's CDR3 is CASSEPGTGVRELFF. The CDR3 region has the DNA TGTGCCAGCAGTGAACCCGGGACAGGGGTTCGGGAGCTGTTTTTT.

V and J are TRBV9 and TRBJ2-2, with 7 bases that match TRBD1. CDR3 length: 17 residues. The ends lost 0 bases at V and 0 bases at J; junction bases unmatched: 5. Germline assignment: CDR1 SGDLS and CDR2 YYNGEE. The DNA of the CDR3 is TGTGCCAGCAGCGTAGAGGGGGCTTCCTCGAACACCGGGGAGCTGTTTTTT. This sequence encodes CASSVEGASSNTGELFF.

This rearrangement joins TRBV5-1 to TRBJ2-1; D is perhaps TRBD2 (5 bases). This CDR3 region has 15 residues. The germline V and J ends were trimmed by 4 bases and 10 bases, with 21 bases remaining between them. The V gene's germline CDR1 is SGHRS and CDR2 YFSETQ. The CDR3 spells CASSGSNTFIGEQFF. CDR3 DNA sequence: TGCGCCAGCAGCGGGAGCAATACGTTTATCGGAGAGCAGTTCTTC.

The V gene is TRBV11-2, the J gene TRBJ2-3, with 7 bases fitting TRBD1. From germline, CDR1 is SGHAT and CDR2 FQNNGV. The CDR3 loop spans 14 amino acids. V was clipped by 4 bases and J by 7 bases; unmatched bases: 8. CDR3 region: CASSSVKGANTQYF. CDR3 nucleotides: TGTGCCAGCAGCTCTGTAAAGGGGGCAAATACGCAGTATTTT.

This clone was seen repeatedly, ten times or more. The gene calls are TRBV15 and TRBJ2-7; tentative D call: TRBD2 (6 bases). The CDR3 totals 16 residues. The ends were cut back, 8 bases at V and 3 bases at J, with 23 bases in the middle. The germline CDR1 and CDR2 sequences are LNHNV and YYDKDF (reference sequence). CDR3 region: CATRREGWGVFYEQYF. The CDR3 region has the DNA TGTGCCACCCGCCGAGAGGGGTGGGGGGTTTTCTACGAGCAGTACTTC.

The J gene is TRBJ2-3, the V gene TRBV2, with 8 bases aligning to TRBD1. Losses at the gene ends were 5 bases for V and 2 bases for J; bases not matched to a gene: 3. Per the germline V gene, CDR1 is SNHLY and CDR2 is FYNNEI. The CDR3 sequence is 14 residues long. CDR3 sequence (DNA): TGTGCCAGCAGTAGACAGGGGTACACAGATACGCAGTATTTT. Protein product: CASSRQGYTDTQYF.

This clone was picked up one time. Here the CDR3 DNA reads TGTGCCAGCAGCCAAACTAGCGGGGGGTCGGGCGAGCAGTACTTC. Translation gives CASSQTSGGSGEQYF. The chain employs TRBV3-1 (or the pseudogene TRBV3-2) and TRBJ2-7; TRBD2 aligns across 12 bases. V was pared by 2 bases and J by 6 bases, with 5 bases of the junction left unmatched. CDR1 is LGHDT and CDR2 is YNNKEL in the germline V gene (reference sequence). The CDR3 sequence is 15 residues long.

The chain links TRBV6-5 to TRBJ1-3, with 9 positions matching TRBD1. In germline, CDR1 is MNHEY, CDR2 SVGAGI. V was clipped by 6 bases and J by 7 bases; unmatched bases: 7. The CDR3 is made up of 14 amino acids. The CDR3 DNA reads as TGTGCCAGCAGACCTGGGACAGGGAGGAACACCATATATTTT. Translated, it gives CASRPGTGRNTIYF.

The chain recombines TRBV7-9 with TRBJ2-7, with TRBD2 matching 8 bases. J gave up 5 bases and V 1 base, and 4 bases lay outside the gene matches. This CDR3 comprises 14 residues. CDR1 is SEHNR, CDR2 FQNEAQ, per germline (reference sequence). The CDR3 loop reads CASSLGTSFDEQYF. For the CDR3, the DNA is TGTGCCAGCAGCTTAGGGACTAGCTTCGACGAGCAGTACTTC.

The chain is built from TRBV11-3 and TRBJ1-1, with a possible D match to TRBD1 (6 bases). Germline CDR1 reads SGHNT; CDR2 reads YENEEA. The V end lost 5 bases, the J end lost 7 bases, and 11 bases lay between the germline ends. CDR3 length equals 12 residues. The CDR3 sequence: CASSLQGFEAFF. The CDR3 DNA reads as TGTGCCAGCAGCCTACAGGGATTTGAAGCTTTCTTT.

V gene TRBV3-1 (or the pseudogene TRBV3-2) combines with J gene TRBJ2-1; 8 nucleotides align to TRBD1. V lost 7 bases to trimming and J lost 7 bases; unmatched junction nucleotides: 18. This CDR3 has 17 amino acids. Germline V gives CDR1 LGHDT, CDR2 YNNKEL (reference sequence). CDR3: CASTAVGGTGGWNEQFF. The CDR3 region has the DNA TGTGCCAGCACGGCCGTAGGAGGGACAGGAGGATGGAATGAGCAGTTCTTC.

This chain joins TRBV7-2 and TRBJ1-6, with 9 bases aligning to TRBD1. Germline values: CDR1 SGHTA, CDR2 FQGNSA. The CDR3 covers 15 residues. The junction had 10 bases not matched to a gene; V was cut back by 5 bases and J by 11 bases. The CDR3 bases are TGTGCCAGCAGCCGGGACAGGGTGGTTATGGCACCCCTCCACTTT. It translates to CASSRDRVVMAPLHF. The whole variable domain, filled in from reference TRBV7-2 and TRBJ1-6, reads GAGVSQSPSNKVTEKGKDVELRCDPISGHTALYWYRQSLGQGLEFLIYFQGNSAPDKSGLPSDRFSAERTGGSVSTLTIQRTQQEDSAVYLCASSRDRVVMAPLHFGNGTRLTVT.

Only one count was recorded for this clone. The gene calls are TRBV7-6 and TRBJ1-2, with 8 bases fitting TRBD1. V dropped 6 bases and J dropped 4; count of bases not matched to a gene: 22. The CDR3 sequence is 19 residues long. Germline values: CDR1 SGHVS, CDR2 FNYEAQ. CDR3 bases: TGTGCCAGCAGACCTACCCCCTTCGGACAGGGTCCCGACATCTATGGCTACACCTTC. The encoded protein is CASRPTPFGQGPDIYGYTF. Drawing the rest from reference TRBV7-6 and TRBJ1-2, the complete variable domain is GAGVSQSPRYKVTKRGQDVALRCDPISGHVSLYWYRQALGQGPEFLTYFNYEAQQDKSGLPNDRFSAERPEGSISTLTIQRTEQRDSAMYRCASRPTPFGQGPDIYGYTFGSGTRLTVV.

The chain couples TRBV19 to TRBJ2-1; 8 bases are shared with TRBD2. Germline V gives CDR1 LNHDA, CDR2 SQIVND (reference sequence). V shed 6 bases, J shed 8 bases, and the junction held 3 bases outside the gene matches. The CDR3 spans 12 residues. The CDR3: CASSGGADEQFF. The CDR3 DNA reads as TGTGCCAGTAGCGGGGGGGCCGATGAGCAGTTCTTC.

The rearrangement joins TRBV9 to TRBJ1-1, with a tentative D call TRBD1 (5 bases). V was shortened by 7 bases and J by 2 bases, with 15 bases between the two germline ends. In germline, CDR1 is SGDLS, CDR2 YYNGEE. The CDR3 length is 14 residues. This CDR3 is CASSSGGDNTEAFF. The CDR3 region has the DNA TGTGCCAGCTCAAGCGGGGGGGATAACACTGAAGCTTTCTTT. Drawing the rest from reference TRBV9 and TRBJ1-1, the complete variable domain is DSGVTQTPKHLITATGQRVTLRCSPRSGDLSVYWYQQSLDQGLQFLIQYYNGEERAKGNILERFSAQQFPDLHSELNLSSLELGDSALYFCASSSGGDNTEAFFGQGTRLTVV.